The clone carrying this T cell receptor beta chain was seen a single time. The data originate from a study of blood T cell repertoires in COVID-19. Authors' processing steps: It was from reference gene primer amplification that nucleated cell counts were estimated. Some clones are missing from TCRdb's copy, which holds only in-frame ones; the method was immunoSEQ multiplex PCR. For V, J and clone size, that table is used; D and trimming come from the DNA. In the table there are about 80,000 clones, around 90% of which are singletons. This CDR3 comprises 13 residues. Germline CDR1 and CDR2: SEHNR and FQNEAQ (reference sequence). Trimming shortened V by 0 bases and J by 6 bases, and 7 bases separated the two germline ends.

The source of this sequence is a woman aged 80 or over with active or convalescent COVID-19. The chain is built from TRBV7-9 and TRBJ2-3, with a possible D match to TRBD1 (5 bases). Sequencing was carried out using peripheral blood. The CDR3 here is CASSLAPGDTQYF. The CDR3 bases are TGTGCCAGCAGCTTAGCGCCAGGGGATACGCAGTATTTT. Complete variable domain (other parts from reference TRBV7-9 and TRBJ2-3): DTGVSQNPRHKITKRGQNVTFRCDPISEHNRLYWYRQTLGQGPEFLTYFQNEAQLEKSRLLSDRFSAERPKGSFSTLEIQRTEQGDSAMYLCASSLAPGDTQYFGPGTRLTVL.